The entry below gives a single T cell receptor (beta chain) sequence along with its context. There is no known antigen for this receptor. No base-level quality is on record; no much larger clone is a single base apart. TCRbeta CDR3 regions were amplified from genomic DNA by means of the immunoSEQ Assay, a bias-controlled multiplex PCR. Per the source publication's procedure: Nucleated cell counts per sample were estimated from amplification of reference gene primers within the assay. To quantify the absolute abundance of each unique TCRbeta CDR3 rearrangement, sequence reads were collapsed and filtered. For each sample, productive Simpson clonality was calculated as the square root of Simpson's diversity index over productive rearrangements. TCRdb's version of the immuneACCESS table is confined to in-frame rearrangements and falls short of the full clone set. An unresolved V gene accounts for under half of the shortfall where checked; the remainder is of unknown origin. That table furnishes V, J and clone size, whereas the DNA furnished D and trimming. The sample has more than 200,000 clones on record, 65% to 85% of them singletons. About 4.5% of the sample lies in the top ten.

This record belongs to a study of blood T cell repertoires in COVID-19 (dated by TCRdb to 2019 to 2021). About the full investigation: Collaborator samples came from the United States, Italy and Spain and covered acute and convalescent phases of COVID-19. The prospective study material was composed of cDNA or gDNA derived from T cells, B-cell-depleted T cells, or PBMCs. Subjects who had been exposed to COVID-19, were actively infected with it, or had recovered from it provided the deeply sampled blood TCRbeta repertoires that made up the dataset. The repertoires were released in a freely available public database meant as a resource for research on the immune response to SARS-CoV-2. The samples were drawn from two sources: the first 160 participants of the ongoing ImmuneRACE study, and approximately 1,300 subjects contributed by 6 global collaborators. Nearly every sample came with metadata listing a de-identified subject ID, COVID-19 status, age in years and sex. HLA class I and class II types, where available, came from metadata supplied by the sample provider rather than from assay-based typing. Broad study findings and their caveats: The quantity of clinical and demographic metadata differed by source and by participant and was supplied without curation.

Collaborating institutions collected whole blood in K2EDTA tubes following their own protocols. For TCRbeta analysis, collaborators shipped samples as frozen whole blood, isolated PBMCs, or DNA extracted from either of those sample types. The CDR3 starts with the cysteine, ends with the phenylalanine, and has 17 residues. The sequence is cut down to CDR3 DNA, 51 bases in frame from base 1. CDR1 and CDR2, per the germline V gene, are SGHVS and FQNEAQ. V is reduced by 1 base and J by 0 bases, leaving a spacing of 16 bases between them. The receptor was derived from a man aged 50-60 years with active or convalescent COVID-19. The V and J segments used are TRBV7-8 and TRBJ2-7; the D gene is perhaps TRBD2, on 7 matching bases. The sample consisted of peripheral blood. The encoded CDR3 is CASSLGGGRTVSYEQYF. The nucleotides read TGTGCCAGCAGCTTAGGGGGGGGGCGGACAGTCTCCTACGAGCAGTACTTC.